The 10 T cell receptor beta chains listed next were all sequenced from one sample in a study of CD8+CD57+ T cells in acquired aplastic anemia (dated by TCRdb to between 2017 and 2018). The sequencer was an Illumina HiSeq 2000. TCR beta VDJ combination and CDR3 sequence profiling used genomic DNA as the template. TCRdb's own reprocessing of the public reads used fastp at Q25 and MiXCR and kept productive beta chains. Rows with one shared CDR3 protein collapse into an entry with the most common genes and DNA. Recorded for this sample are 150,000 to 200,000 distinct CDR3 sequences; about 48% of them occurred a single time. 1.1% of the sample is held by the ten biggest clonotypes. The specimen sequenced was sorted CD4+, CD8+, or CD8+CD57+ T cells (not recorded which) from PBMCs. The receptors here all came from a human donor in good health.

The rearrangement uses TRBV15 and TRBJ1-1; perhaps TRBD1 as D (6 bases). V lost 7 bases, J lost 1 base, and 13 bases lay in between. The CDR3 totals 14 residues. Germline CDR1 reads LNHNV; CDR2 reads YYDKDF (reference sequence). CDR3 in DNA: TGTGCCACCAAGAAGGACAGCAGGAACACTGAAGCTTTCTTT. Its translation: CATKKDSRNTEAFF.

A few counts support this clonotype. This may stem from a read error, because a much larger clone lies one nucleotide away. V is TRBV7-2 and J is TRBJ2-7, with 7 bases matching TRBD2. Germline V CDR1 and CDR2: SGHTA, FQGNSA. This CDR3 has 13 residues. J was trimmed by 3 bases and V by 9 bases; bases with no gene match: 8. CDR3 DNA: TGTGCCAGTACTTTTGGCGGGAGCTACGAGCAGTACTTC. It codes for CASTFGGSYEQYF.

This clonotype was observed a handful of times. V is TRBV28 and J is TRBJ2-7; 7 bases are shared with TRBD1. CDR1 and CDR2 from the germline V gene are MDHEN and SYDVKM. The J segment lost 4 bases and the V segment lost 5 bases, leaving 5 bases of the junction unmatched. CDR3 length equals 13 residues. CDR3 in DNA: TGTGCCAGCAGTGACAGGGAAAAATACGAGCAGTACTTC. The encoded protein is CASSDREKYEQYF. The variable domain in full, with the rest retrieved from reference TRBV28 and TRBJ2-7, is DVKVTQSSRYLVKRTGEKVFLECVQDMDHENMFWYRQDPGLGLRLIYFSYDVKMKEKGDIPEGYSVSREKKERFSLILESASTNQTSMYLCASSDREKYEQYFGPGTRLTVT.

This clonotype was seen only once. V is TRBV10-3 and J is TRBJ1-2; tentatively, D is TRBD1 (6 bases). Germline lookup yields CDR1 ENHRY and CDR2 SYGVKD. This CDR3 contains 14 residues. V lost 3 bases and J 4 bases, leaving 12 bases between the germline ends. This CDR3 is CAISDSTGSYGYTF. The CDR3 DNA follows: TGTGCCATCAGTGACTCAACAGGGTCCTATGGCTACACCTTC.

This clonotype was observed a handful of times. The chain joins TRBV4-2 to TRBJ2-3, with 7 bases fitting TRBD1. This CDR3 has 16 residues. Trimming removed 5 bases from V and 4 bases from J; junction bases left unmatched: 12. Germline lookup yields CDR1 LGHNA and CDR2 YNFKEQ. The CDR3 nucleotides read TGTGCCAGCAGCAGAGACAGGGAATGGGGCCCAGATACGCAGTATTTT. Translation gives CASSRDREWGPDTQYF.

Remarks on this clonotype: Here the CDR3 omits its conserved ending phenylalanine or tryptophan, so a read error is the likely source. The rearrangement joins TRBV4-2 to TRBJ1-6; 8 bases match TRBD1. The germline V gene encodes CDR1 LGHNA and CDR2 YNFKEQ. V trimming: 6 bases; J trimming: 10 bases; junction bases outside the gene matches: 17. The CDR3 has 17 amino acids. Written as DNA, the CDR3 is TGTGCCAGCAGATCCGGAGGACAGGGAAGACTTGGGTCACCCCTCCACCTT. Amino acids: CASRSGGQGRLGSPLHL.

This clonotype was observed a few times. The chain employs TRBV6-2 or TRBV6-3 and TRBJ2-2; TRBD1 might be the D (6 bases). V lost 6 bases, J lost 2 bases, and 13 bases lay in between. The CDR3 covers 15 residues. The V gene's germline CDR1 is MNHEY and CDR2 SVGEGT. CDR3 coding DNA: TGTGCCAGCAGCCCCGGGACACTTAACACCGGGGAGCTGTTTTTT. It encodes CASSPGTLNTGELFF.

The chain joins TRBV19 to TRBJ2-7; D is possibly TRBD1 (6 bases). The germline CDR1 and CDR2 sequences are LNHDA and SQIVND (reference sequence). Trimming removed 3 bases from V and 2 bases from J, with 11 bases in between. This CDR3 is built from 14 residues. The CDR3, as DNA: TGTGCCAGTAGTATTGGGAAGGGGGCCTACGAGCAGTACTTC. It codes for CASSIGKGAYEQYF.

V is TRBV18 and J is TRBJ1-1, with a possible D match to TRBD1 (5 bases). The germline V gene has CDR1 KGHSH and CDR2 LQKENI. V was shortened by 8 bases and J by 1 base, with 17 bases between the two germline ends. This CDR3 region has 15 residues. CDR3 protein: CASTYAGGGNTEAFF. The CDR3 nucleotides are TGTGCCAGCACCTACGCCGGGGGGGGGAACACTGAAGCTTTCTTT.

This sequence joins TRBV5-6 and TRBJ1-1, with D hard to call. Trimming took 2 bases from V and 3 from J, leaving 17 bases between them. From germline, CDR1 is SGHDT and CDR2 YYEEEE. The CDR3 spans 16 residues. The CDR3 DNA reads TGTGCCAGCAGCTTAGGATTAGTTGGGAGGTACACTGAAGCTTTCTTT. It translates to CASSLGLVGRYTEAFF. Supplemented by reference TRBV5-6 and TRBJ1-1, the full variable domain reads DAGVTQSPTHLIKTRGQQVTLRCSPKSGHDTVSWYQQALGQGPQFIFQYYEEEERQRGNFPDRFSGHQFPNYSSELNVNALLLGDSALYLCASSLGLVGRYTEAFFGQGTRLTVV.